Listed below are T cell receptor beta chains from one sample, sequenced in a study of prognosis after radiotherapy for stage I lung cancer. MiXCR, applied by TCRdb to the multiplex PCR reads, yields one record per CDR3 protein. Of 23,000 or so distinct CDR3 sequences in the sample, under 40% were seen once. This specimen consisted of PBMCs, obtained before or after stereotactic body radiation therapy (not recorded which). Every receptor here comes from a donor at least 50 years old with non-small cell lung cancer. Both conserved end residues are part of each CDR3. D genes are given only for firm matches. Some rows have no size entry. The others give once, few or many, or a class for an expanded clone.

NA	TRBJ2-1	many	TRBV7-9	CASSPPSIYNEQFF	TGTGCCAGCAGCCCCCCTAGTATCTACAATGAGCAGTTCTTC
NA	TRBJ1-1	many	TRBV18	CASSPAQNTEAFF	TGTGCCAGCTCACCAGCCCAGAACACTGAAGCTTTCTTT
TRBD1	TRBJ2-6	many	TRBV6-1	CASSLIRPGGGSPGANVLTF	TGTGCCAGCAGCCTGATACGGCCAGGGGGCGGTAGTCCTGGGGCCAACGTCCTGACTTTC
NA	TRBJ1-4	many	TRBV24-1	CATSDPGDNEKLFF	TGTGCCACCAGTGACCCGGGGGATAATGAAAAACTGTTTTTT
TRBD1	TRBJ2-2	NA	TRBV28	CASSPSTGVTAELFF	TGTGCCAGCAGTCCCTCGACAGGGGTGACCGCGGAGCTGTTTTTT
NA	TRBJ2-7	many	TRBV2	CASSEESTYEQYF	TGTGCCAGCAGTGAGGAGTCGACCTACGAGCAGTACTTC
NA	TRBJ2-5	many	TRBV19	CASSPTGFVETQYF	TGTGCCAGTAGCCCCACAGGGTTCGTGGAGACCCAGTACTTC
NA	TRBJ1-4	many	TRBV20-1	CSAIPDGEKLFF	TGCAGTGCTATACCTGACGGTGAAAAACTGTTTTTT
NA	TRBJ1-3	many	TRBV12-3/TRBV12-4	CASSLGLGNTIYF	TGTGCCAGCAGTTTAGGACTGGGAAACACCATATATTTT
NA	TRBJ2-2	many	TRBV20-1	CSASGRASGELFF	TGCAGTGCTAGCGGCAGGGCCTCCGGGGAGCTGTTTTTT
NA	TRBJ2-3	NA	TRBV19	CASTPAGPTDTQYF	TGTGCCAGTACCCCGGCGGGACCCACAGATACGCAGTATTTT
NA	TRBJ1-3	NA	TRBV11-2	CASSLGSGNTIYF	TGTGCCAGCAGCTTAGGTTCTGGAAACACCATATATTTT
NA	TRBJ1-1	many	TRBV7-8	CASSFNVNTEAFF	TGTGCCAGCAGCTTTAATGTGAACACTGAAGCTTTCTTT